What follows are 15 T cell receptor beta chains derived from one specimen sequenced in a study of CD8 T cells in ankylosing spondylitis. Study findings and constraints: A TCR beta motif made of fewer than ten highly homologous variants seemed typical of ankylosing spondylitis blood.

TCRdb used MiXCR to reprocess the 5' RACE reads, holding one entry per CDR3 protein. The sample carries around 890,000 distinct CDR3 sequences, around 11% recorded once. The antigens for these receptors are not known. Sequences were obtained from blood, either unsorted or a sorted T cell fraction (not recorded which). These receptors originate from a male donor with ankylosing spondylitis.

The CDR3 is CASSSLQFFAPDTGELFF. The CDR3, as DNA: TGTGCCAGCAGCTCCTTACAGTTCTTCGCCCCCGACACCGGGGAGCTGTTTTTT. The chain has TRBV13 and TRBJ2-2; unclear D gene. Germline CDR1 reads PRHDT; CDR2 reads FYEKMQ (reference sequence). V lost 4 bases to trimming and J lost 3 bases, with 21 bases between them. The CDR3 spans 18 residues.

The CDR3 spells CASSLAGEVYF. As DNA, the CDR3 is TGTGCCAGCAGCTTAGCTGGGGAGGTGTACTTC. The V gene is TRBV7-2, the J gene TRBJ2-7; possible D gene TRBD2, 6 bases. Germline CDR1 reads SGHTA; CDR2 reads FQGNSA. Trimming cost V 0 bases and J 12 bases, with 9 bases left between them. The CDR3 consists of 11 residues.

V is TRBV20-1 and J is TRBJ2-1; no clear D gene. CDR1 is DFQATT, CDR2 SNEGSKA, per germline (reference sequence). The CDR3 is 15 residues long. V gave up 5 bases and J gave up 1 base, with 15 bases separating them. Here the CDR3 reads CSAGLGSRSYNEQFF. CDR3 coding DNA: TGCAGTGCTGGTCTGGGGTCCCGTTCCTACAATGAGCAGTTCTTC.

The chain combines TRBV27 with TRBJ1-5, with TRBD1 matching 7 bases. V shed 5 bases and J 7 bases; nucleotides not matched to a gene: 8. CDR1 and CDR2 (germline): MNHEY, SMNVEV (reference sequence). This CDR3 comprises 14 residues. Here the CDR3 DNA reads TGTGCCAGCAGTAACAGGGGCGTCGCGCAGCCCCAGCATTTT. Residues: CASSNRGVAQPQHF.

The sample holds a few counts of this clonotype. The chain has TRBV20-1 and TRBJ2-7; 10 bases are a match to TRBD1. CDR1 and CDR2 (germline): DFQATT, SNEGSKA (reference sequence). This CDR3 has 16 residues. Trimming cost V 0 bases and J 4 bases; bases outside gene matches: 9. The DNA of the CDR3 is TGCAGTGCTAGAGATTCCGGGACAGGGGTAGGGTACGAGCAGTACTTC. This encodes CSARDSGTGVGYEQYF.

This clonotype was observed at least ten times. The gene calls are TRBV29-1 and TRBJ2-3; D is uncertain. The ends were cut back, 5 bases at V and 2 bases at J, with 11 bases in the middle. Germline-derived CDR1 and CDR2 are SQVTM and ANQGSEA. The CDR3 loop spans 13 amino acids. CDR3 nucleotide sequence: TGCAGCGTTTTCGGGCGGAACACAGATACGCAGTATTTT. This sequence encodes CSVFGRNTDTQYF.

The chain links TRBV9 to TRBJ1-5; D is undetermined. This CDR3 has 15 residues. The germline V gene has CDR1 SGDLS and CDR2 YYNGEE. Between the trimmed V and J ends, which lost 3 bases and 7 bases, there was a span of 17 bases. The CDR3: CASSASGTPGQPQHF. CDR3 nucleotides: TGTGCCAGCAGCGCCTCGGGCACCCCGGGACAGCCCCAGCATTTT.

V is TRBV5-1 and J is TRBJ2-3; TRBD2 agrees at 7 bases. Germline CDR1 and CDR2: SGHRS and YFSETQ. This CDR3 is built from 14 residues. The V and J ends lost 7 bases and 0 bases, in that order; junction bases with no gene match: 5. CDR3 region: CASSAGVSTDTQYF. The CDR3 DNA reads as TGCGCCAGCTCGGCGGGGGTTAGCACAGATACGCAGTATTTT. Together with reference TRBV5-1 and TRBJ2-3, the CDR3 gives the full variable domain: KAGVTQTPRYLIKTRGQQVTLSCSPISGHRSVSWYQQTPGQGLQFLFEYFSETQRNKGNFPGRFSGRQFSNSRSEMNVSTLELGDSALYLCASSAGVSTDTQYFGPGTRLTVL.

This chain connects TRBV6-5 to TRBJ2-7; 7 nucleotides align to TRBD1. CDR1 and CDR2 from the germline V gene are MNHEY and SVGAGI. This CDR3 is 15 amino acids long. V was pared by 3 bases and J by 5 bases, with 10 bases of the junction left unmatched. This CDR3 is CASSYPGQRVDEQYF. The DNA for the CDR3 is TGTGCCAGCAGTTATCCGGGACAGAGGGTCGACGAGCAGTACTTC.

The CDR3 spells CATSDSGRGPYEQYF. CDR3 coding DNA: TGTGCCACCAGTGATTCCGGGAGGGGGCCCTACGAGCAGTACTTC. The genes are TRBV24-1 and TRBJ2-7, with a tentative D call TRBD2 (8 bases). CDR1 and CDR2 (germline): KGHDR, SFDVKD. The CDR3 runs 15 residues. V was cut by 2 bases and J by 2 bases, with 12 bases left in between.

The DNA for the CDR3 is TGCAGTGGAATGGACAGGGGCTTTGGACTGTTTTTT. Translation gives CSGMDRGFGLFF. This chain uses TRBV20-1 with TRBJ1-4, with TRBD1 matching over 9 bases. In germline, CDR1 is DFQATT, CDR2 SNEGSKA (reference sequence). This CDR3 has 12 residues. V trimming: 7 bases; J trimming: 13 bases; junction bases outside the gene matches: 10.

The genes are TRBV20-1 and TRBJ2-7; D is unresolved. V lost 7 bases to trimming and J lost 6 bases, with 19 bases between them. Germline values: CDR1 DFQATT, CDR2 SNEGSKA (reference sequence). The CDR3 spans 13 residues. Here the CDR3 DNA reads TGCAGTGGAGCCCACCTCCGAGTAGCCGAGCAGTACTTC. It encodes CSGAHLRVAEQYF.

This clonotype occurred many times. This rearrangement joins TRBV6-1 to TRBJ1-5; 7 bases are shared with TRBD1. V was pared by 7 bases and J by 6 bases, with 9 bases of the junction left unmatched. The CDR3 covers 14 residues. Germline V lookup: CDR1 MNHNS, CDR2 SASEGT. The CDR3 DNA reads TGTGCCAGCATCTCGACAGGGCCAGGTCAGCCCCAGCATTTT. It specifies CASISTGPGQPQHF.

The J gene is TRBJ2-7, the V gene TRBV6-2 or TRBV6-3, with a weak D call TRBD1 (5 bases). V was pared by 6 bases and J by 12 bases, with 15 bases between. This CDR3 has 11 residues. The V gene's germline CDR1 is MNHEY and CDR2 SVGEGT. This CDR3 reads CASSPGSSLYF. CDR3 in DNA: TGTGCCAGCAGCCCAGGGTCCTCCTTGTACTTC.

This clonotype was picked up a small number of times. CDR3 bases: TGTGCCACCAGTGACGGGACAGGGGGCTGGGACTATGGCTACACCTTC. It is translated as CATSDGTGGWDYGYTF. V usage is TRBV24-1 and J usage is TRBJ1-2, with 12 bases that match TRBD1. CDR1 and CDR2 (germline): KGHDR, SFDVKD. V dropped 4 bases and J dropped 3; count of bases not matched to a gene: 5. CDR3 length: 16 amino acids.